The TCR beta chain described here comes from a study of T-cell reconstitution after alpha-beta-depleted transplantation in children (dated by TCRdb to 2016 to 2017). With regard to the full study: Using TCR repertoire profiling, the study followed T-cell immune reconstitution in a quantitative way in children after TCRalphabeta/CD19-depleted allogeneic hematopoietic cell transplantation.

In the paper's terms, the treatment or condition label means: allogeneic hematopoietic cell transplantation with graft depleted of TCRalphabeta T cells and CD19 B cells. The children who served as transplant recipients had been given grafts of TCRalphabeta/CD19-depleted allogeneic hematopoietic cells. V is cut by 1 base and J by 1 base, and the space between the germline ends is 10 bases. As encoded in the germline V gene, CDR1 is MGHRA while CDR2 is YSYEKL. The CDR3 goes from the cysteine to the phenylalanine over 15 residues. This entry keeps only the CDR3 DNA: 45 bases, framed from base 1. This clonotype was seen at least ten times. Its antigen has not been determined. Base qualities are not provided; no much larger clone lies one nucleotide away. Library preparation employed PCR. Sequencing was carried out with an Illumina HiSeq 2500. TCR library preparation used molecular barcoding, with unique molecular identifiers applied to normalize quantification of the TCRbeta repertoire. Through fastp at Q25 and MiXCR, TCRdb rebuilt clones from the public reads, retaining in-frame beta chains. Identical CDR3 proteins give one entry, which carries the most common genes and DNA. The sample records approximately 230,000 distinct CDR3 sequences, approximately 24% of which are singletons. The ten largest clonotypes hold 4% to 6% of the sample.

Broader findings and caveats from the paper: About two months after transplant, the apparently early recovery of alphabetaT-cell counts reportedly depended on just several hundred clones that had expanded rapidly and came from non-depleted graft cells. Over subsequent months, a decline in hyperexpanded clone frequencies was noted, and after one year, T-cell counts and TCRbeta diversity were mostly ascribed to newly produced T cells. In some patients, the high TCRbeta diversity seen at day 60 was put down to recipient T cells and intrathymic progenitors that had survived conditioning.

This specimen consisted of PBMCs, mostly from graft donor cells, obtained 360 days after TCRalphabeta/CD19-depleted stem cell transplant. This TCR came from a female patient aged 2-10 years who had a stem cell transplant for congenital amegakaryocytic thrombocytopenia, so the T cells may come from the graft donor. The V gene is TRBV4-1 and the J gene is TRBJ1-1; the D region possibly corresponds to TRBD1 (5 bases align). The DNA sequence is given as TGCGCCAGCAGCCAAGTGGACAAATCGAACACTGAAGCTTTCTTT. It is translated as CASSQVDKSNTEAFF.